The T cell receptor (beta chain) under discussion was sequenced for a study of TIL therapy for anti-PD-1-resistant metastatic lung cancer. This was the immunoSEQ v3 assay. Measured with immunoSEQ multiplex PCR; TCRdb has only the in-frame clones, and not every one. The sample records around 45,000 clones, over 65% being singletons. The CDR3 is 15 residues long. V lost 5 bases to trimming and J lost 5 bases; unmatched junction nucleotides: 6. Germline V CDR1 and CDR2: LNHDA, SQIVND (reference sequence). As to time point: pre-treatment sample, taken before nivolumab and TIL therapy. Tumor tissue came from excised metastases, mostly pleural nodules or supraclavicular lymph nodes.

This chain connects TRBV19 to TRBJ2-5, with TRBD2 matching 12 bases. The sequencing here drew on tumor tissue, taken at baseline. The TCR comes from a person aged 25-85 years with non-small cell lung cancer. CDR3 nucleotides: TGTGCCAGTAGTGCGACTAGCGGGGGCTGGGAGACCCAGTACTTC. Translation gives CASSATSGGWETQYF.